This entry describes one T cell receptor (beta chain). Its antigen is as yet unknown. Germline CDR1 and CDR2: SGHRS and YFSETQ. The length of the CDR3 is 16 residues. The V segment lost 1 base and the J segment 3 bases; nucleotides outside the gene matches: 7. This entry comes from a study of OX40 agonist ivuxolimab in advanced cancers. Study in general: Cohort: approximately 83% men, mean age approximately 60, aged roughly 23 to 79.

Study-wide points: Clonal expansion from baseline to week 6 occurred in both CD4+ and CD8+ T cells. Among expanded peripheral T cells, antigen specificity went undetermined.

Clones were read by immunoSEQ multiplex PCR, and TCRdb kept only the in-frame ones, dropping some. The data contain 60,000 to 75,000 clones, 85% to 95% of them singletons. The rearrangement joins TRBV5-1 to TRBJ2-3; 8 bases map to TRBD2. The starting material was CD4+ or CD8+ T cells sorted from blood, obtained in a trial of the OX40 agonist ivuxolimab. This clonotype was obtained from an adult with an advanced solid tumor such as melanoma, head and neck, liver or kidney cancer. The CDR3 reads CASSLIAGGGTDTQYF. CDR3 sequence (DNA): TGCGCCAGCAGCTTGATCGCGGGGGGCGGGACAGATACGCAGTATTTT.